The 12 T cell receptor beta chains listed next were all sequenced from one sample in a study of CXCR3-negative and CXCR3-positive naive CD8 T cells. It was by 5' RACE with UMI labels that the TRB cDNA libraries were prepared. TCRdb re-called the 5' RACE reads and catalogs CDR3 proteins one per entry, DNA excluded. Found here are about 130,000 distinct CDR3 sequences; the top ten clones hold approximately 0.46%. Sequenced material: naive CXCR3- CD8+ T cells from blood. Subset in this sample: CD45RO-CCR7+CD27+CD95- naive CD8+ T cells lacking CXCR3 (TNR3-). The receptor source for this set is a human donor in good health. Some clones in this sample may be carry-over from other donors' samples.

The CDR3 sequence: CASSFRDRGVTEAFF. This rearrangement joins TRBV13 to TRBJ1-1; TCRdb gives TRBD1 as the D gene, but with no DNA this cannot be confirmed. Germline V gene data show CDR1 as PRHDT and CDR2 as FYEKMQ (reference sequence). CDR3 length equals 15 residues.

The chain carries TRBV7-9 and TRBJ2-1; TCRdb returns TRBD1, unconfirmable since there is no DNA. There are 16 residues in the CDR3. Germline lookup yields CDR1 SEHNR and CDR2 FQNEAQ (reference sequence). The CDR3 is CASRSALGSSYNEQFF.

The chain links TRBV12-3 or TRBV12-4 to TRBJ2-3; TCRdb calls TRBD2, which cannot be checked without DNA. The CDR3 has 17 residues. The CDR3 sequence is CASSGTGRRRGTDTQYF.

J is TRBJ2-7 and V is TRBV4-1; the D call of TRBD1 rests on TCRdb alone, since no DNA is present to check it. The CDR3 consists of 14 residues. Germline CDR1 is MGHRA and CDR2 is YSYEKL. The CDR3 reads CASSQAWGSYEQYF.

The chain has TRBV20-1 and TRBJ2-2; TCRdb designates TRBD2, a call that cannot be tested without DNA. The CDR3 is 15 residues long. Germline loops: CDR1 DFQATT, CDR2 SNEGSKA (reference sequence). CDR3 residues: CSARPSGINTGELFF.

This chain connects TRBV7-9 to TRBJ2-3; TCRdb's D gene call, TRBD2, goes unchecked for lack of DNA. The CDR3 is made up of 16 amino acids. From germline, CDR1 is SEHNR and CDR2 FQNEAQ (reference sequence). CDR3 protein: CASSSSGTSVIDTQYF.

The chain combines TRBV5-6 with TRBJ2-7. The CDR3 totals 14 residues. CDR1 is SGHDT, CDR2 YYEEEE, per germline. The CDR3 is CASRYGVGDYEQYF.

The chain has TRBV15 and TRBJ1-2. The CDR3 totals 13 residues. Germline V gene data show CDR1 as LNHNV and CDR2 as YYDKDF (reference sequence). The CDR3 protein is CATSRDRTRAYTF.

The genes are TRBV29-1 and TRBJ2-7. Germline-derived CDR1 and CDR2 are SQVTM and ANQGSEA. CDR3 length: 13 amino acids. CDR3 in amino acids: CSVCTTGLYEQYF.

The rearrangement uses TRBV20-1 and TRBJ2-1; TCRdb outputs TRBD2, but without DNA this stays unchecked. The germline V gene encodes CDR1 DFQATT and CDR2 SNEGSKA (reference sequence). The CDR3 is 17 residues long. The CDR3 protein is CSARDARTSRGYNEQFF.

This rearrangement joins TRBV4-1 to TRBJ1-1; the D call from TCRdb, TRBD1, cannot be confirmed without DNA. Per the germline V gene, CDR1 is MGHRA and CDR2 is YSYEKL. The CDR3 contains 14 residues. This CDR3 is CASSQITGGTEAFF.

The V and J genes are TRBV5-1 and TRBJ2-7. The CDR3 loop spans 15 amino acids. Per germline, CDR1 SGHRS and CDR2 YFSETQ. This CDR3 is CASSLQGNPKGEQYF.